The rows below give T cell receptor beta chains drawn from one sample of a study of vaccination and CD4 T cells after COVID-19. TCRdb re-called the PCR reads through MiXCR, storing one row per CDR3 protein. The sample holds around 20,000 distinct CDR3 sequences; 55% to 70% are singletons and the top ten take about a tenth. No antigen is known for these receptors. The source material was CD4+ T cells from blood, cultured in vitro, sampled after SARS-CoV-2 vaccination. These receptors were obtained from a human donor who had recovered from COVID-19. The CDR3 runs from the conserved cysteine through the conserved F or W. D genes are given only for firm matches. Not all rows give a size; the values are once, few, many and, for expanded clones, a class.

j_call: TRBJ1-5
v_call: TRBV6-1
clone_size: few
d_call: TRBD1
cdr3_nt: TGTGCCAGCAGGGGACAGGGTCCAAGCAATCAGCCCCAGCATTTT
cdr3_aa: CASRGQGPSNQPQHF

j_call: TRBJ1-5
v_call: TRBV7-8
clone_size: NA
d_call: NA
cdr3_nt: TGTGCCAGCAGTCAGACGGACCAACTTGTGGAGCCCCAGCATTTT
cdr3_aa: CASSQTDQLVEPQHF

j_call: TRBJ1-2
v_call: TRBV19
clone_size: NA
d_call: NA
cdr3_nt: TGTGCCAGTAGTATCAGGGGCAACTATGGCTACACCTTC
cdr3_aa: CASSIRGNYGYTF

j_call: TRBJ2-7
v_call: TRBV6-2/TRBV6-3
clone_size: NA
d_call: TRBD2
cdr3_nt: TGTGCCAGCGGAGCTGAGACTAGCGGGAGCTACGAGCAGTACTTC
cdr3_aa: CASGAETSGSYEQYF

j_call: TRBJ2-3
v_call: TRBV7-2
clone_size: NA
d_call: TRBD1
cdr3_nt: TGTGCCAGCAGACTCGCGGCAGGGGGATCAGATACGCAGTATTTT
cdr3_aa: CASRLAAGGSDTQYF

j_call: TRBJ1-2
v_call: TRBV7-2
clone_size: NA
d_call: TRBD1
cdr3_nt: TGTGCCAGCAGCTTAGGAATGACAGGGAGCTATGGCTACACCTTC
cdr3_aa: CASSLGMTGSYGYTF

j_call: TRBJ1-1
v_call: TRBV6-1
clone_size: few
d_call: TRBD1
cdr3_nt: TGTGCCAGTCCTCGGGACAGCATGAACACTGAAGCTTTCTTT
cdr3_aa: CASPRDSMNTEAFF

j_call: TRBJ1-5
v_call: TRBV20-1
clone_size: few
d_call: TRBD1
cdr3_nt: TGCAGTGCGGAACCTACAGGGGGCGATCAGCCCCAGCATTTT
cdr3_aa: CSAEPTGGDQPQHF

j_call: TRBJ1-3
v_call: TRBV20-1
clone_size: few
d_call: NA
cdr3_nt: TGCAGTGCCTCCCCGTCCCGAAACACCATATATTTT
cdr3_aa: CSASPSRNTIYF

j_call: TRBJ1-2
v_call: TRBV20-1
clone_size: few
d_call: TRBD1
cdr3_nt: TGCAGTGCTAGAGACAGGGGGGCGAACTATGGCTACACCTTC
cdr3_aa: CSARDRGANYGYTF

j_call: TRBJ2-7
v_call: TRBV20-1
clone_size: NA
d_call: TRBD2
cdr3_nt: TGCAGTGCTAGAGGAGGTGTTGCGGGAGTCACCTACGAGCAGTACTTC
cdr3_aa: CSARGGVAGVTYEQYF

j_call: TRBJ2-7
v_call: TRBV28
clone_size: NA
d_call: NA
cdr3_nt: TGTGCCAGCAGTTTAAACACAGCCTACGAGCAGTACTTC
cdr3_aa: CASSLNTAYEQYF

j_call: TRBJ1-5
v_call: TRBV7-6
clone_size: NA
d_call: NA
cdr3_nt: TGTGCCAGCAGCTTAGCCGGCCAGCCCCAGCATTTT
cdr3_aa: CASSLAGQPQHF

j_call: TRBJ1-2
v_call: TRBV28
clone_size: few
d_call: NA
cdr3_nt: TGTGCCAGCAGTCCGATAGGCCCGGGGCGGGGCTACACCTTC
cdr3_aa: CASSPIGPGRGYTF

j_call: TRBJ2-2
v_call: TRBV20-1
clone_size: NA
d_call: TRBD2
cdr3_nt: TGCAGTGCTAGGGGAGTAGCGGGAGACGGGGGGCTGTTTTTT
cdr3_aa: CSARGVAGDGGLFF

j_call: TRBJ1-5
v_call: TRBV12-3/TRBV12-4
clone_size: NA
d_call: NA
cdr3_nt: TGTGCCAGCAGTATGGGGGGTGGTGGTCAGCCCCAGCATTTT
cdr3_aa: CASSMGGGGQPQHF

j_call: TRBJ2-1
v_call: TRBV7-3
clone_size: NA
d_call: TRBD1
cdr3_nt: TGTGCCAGCAGCTTAGACAGGGTCAATGAGCAGTTCTTC
cdr3_aa: CASSLDRVNEQFF

j_call: TRBJ2-1
v_call: TRBV5-1
clone_size: NA
d_call: TRBD2
cdr3_nt: TGCGCCAGCAGCTTCTATTGGACTAGCGGAAAGAGCTCCTACAATGAGCAGTTCTTC
cdr3_aa: CASSFYWTSGKSSYNEQFF

j_call: TRBJ1-2
v_call: TRBV2
clone_size: few
d_call: NA
cdr3_nt: TGTGCCAGCAGAAGGTCGATGTCTAACTATGGCTACACCTTC
cdr3_aa: CASRRSMSNYGYTF

j_call: TRBJ2-2
v_call: TRBV5-3
clone_size: NA
d_call: TRBD1
cdr3_nt: TGTGCCAGCAGCCTGACAGGGGGCGCGGGCACCGGGGAGCTGTTTTTT
cdr3_aa: CASSLTGGAGTGELFF

j_call: TRBJ2-5
v_call: TRBV29-1
clone_size: NA
d_call: NA
cdr3_nt: TGCAGCGTTGGTTCGTTAGCGGAGACCCAGTACTTC
cdr3_aa: CSVGSLAETQYF

j_call: TRBJ1-1
v_call: TRBV6-1
clone_size: NA
d_call: TRBD1
cdr3_nt: TGTGCCAGCGGATCCGACAGGGAGGGGAAAACTTTCTTT
cdr3_aa: CASGSDREGKTFF

j_call: TRBJ1-2
v_call: TRBV20-1
clone_size: NA
d_call: NA
cdr3_nt: TGCAGTGCTGGTGATTGGGCGTATGGCTACACCTTC
cdr3_aa: CSAGDWAYGYTF

j_call: TRBJ1-2
v_call: TRBV6-5
clone_size: NA
d_call: TRBD1
cdr3_nt: TGTGCCAGCAGTTACCTCGGACAGGCAAAGGGTTATGGCTACACCTTC
cdr3_aa: CASSYLGQAKGYGYTF

j_call: TRBJ1-1
v_call: TRBV7-9
clone_size: NA
d_call: TRBD1
cdr3_nt: TGTGCCAGCAGCTTAGCACTTATTAGGACAGGGGTATACACTGAAGCTTTCTTT
cdr3_aa: CASSLALIRTGVYTEAFF

j_call: TRBJ2-1
v_call: TRBV6-1
clone_size: NA
d_call: NA
cdr3_nt: TGTGCCAGCAGCGAAATCGAGGGGAGTCAGGGGGGTGAGCAGTTCTTC
cdr3_aa: CASSEIEGSQGGEQFF

j_call: TRBJ2-5
v_call: TRBV20-1
clone_size: NA
d_call: NA
cdr3_nt: TGCAGTGCTAGATACGGGGAAGAGACCCAGTACTTC
cdr3_aa: CSARYGEETQYF

j_call: TRBJ1-2
v_call: TRBV19
clone_size: NA
d_call: NA
cdr3_nt: TGTGCCAGTAGGGGTACAGGATTTAACTATGGCTACACCTTC
cdr3_aa: CASRGTGFNYGYTF

j_call: TRBJ2-4
v_call: TRBV28
clone_size: NA
d_call: NA
cdr3_nt: TGTGCCAGCAGTTCCCCCTTGGGGGCGCTGAACATTCAGTACTTC
cdr3_aa: CASSSPLGALNIQYF

j_call: TRBJ1-5
v_call: TRBV18
clone_size: NA
d_call: NA
cdr3_nt: TGTGCCAGCTCACCAGAAGGTGATCAGCCCCAGCATTTT
cdr3_aa: CASSPEGDQPQHF

j_call: TRBJ1-4
v_call: TRBV7-2
clone_size: NA
d_call: NA
cdr3_nt: TGTGCCAGCAGCTTAGCAGGCGGCCTTGAAAAACTGTTTTTT
cdr3_aa: CASSLAGGLEKLFF

j_call: TRBJ2-1
v_call: TRBV5-1
clone_size: NA
d_call: TRBD2
cdr3_nt: TGCGCCAGCAGCTTGGTGGTGACTAGCGGACAAAATGAGCAGTTCTTC
cdr3_aa: CASSLVVTSGQNEQFF

j_call: TRBJ2-7
v_call: TRBV24-1
clone_size: few
d_call: NA
cdr3_nt: TGTGCCACCAGTGATGGCTCGGTATCCGAGCAGTACTTC
cdr3_aa: CATSDGSVSEQYF

j_call: TRBJ2-5
v_call: TRBV11-2
clone_size: few
d_call: NA
cdr3_nt: TGTGCCAGCAGCCCTGGGACCGCCATAGAGACCCAGTACTTC
cdr3_aa: CASSPGTAIETQYF

j_call: TRBJ2-7
v_call: TRBV5-4
clone_size: NA
d_call: NA
cdr3_nt: TGTGCCAGCAGCTTGGATAAGGGGTACGAGCAGTACTTC
cdr3_aa: CASSLDKGYEQYF

j_call: TRBJ1-1
v_call: TRBV12-3/TRBV12-4
clone_size: NA
d_call: NA
cdr3_nt: TGTGCCAGCAGCCCGAGGGATAACACTGAAGCTTTCTTT
cdr3_aa: CASSPRDNTEAFF

j_call: TRBJ1-6
v_call: TRBV6-2/TRBV6-3
clone_size: NA
d_call: NA
cdr3_nt: TGTGCCAGCAGTTCCCCGGGACGGAACTATAATTCACCCCTCCACTTT
cdr3_aa: CASSSPGRNYNSPLHF

j_call: TRBJ2-7
v_call: TRBV18
clone_size: NA
d_call: NA
cdr3_nt: TGTGCCAGCTCACCACGTGGGATTGACGAGCAGTACTTC
cdr3_aa: CASSPRGIDEQYF

j_call: TRBJ1-1
v_call: TRBV2
clone_size: NA
d_call: NA
cdr3_nt: TGTGCCAGCAGGGTCGCCACTGAAGCTTTCTTT
cdr3_aa: CASRVATEAFF

j_call: TRBJ1-5
v_call: TRBV5-6
clone_size: few
d_call: TRBD1
cdr3_nt: TGTGCCAGCAGCTTGGCCAGAGGACAGGGGAACCAGCCCCAGCATTTT
cdr3_aa: CASSLARGQGNQPQHF

j_call: TRBJ1-2
v_call: TRBV4-1
clone_size: NA
d_call: NA
cdr3_nt: TGCGCCAGCAGCCAAGAAGGGGGAAACTATGGCTACACCTTC
cdr3_aa: CASSQEGGNYGYTF